This TCR beta chain appears in the sequencing data of a study of vaccination and CD4 T cells after COVID-19. Study as a whole: Drawing of post-COVID samples took place a median around 110 days after diagnosis (range 35 to 161). The cells were exposed to overlapping spike peptides originating from SARS-CoV-2, HCoV-NL63, HCoV-OC43 and HCoV-229E for stimulation.

There are a few counts of this clonotype. Its matching antigen is unknown. The Oncomine TCR Beta short-read assay was what sequenced the DNA obtained from cultured CD4+ T cells. The genomic DNA was obtained from cultured CD4+ T cells by extraction with the QIAamp micro DNA kit. MiXCR was run by TCRdb on the PCR reads, yielding one entry per CDR3 protein. The table shows about 10,000 distinct CDR3 sequences, with about 35% occurring only once. Specified treatment: approximately nine-day PBMC culture with coronavirus spike peptide pools or control peptides (ViraFEST assay). Investigators obtained the unexposed donor's CD4+ T cells before the COVID-19 pandemic (2011-2018). Using peptide pools, antigen-specific T cells were expanded in ViraFEST before TCRs were sequenced. PBMCs, plated at roughly 2 million per well, were grown in the presence of approximately 10 IU/ml IL-2 and 10 ug/ml peptide pools. The V gene's germline CDR1 is SNHLY and CDR2 FYNNEI. The junction had 5 bases not matched to a gene; V was cut back by 9 bases and J by 6 bases. This CDR3 comprises 12 residues.

V gene TRBV2 combines with J gene TRBJ2-3; 8 bases fit TRBD1. The receptor was isolated from a human donor in good health. The source material was CD4+ T cells from blood, cultured in vitro. The DNA of the CDR3 is TGTGCCAGTCAGGGGGCGTCCGATACGCAGTATTTT. As protein: CASQGASDTQYF.